This T cell receptor (beta chain) was retrieved from a study of tumor-infiltrating lymphocytes in localized non-small cell lung cancer. CDR1 LNHDA and CDR2 SQIVND come from the germline V gene (reference sequence). The CDR3 is 14 residues long. Germline trimming cut 7 bases from V and 4 bases from J; bases unmatched to any gene: 7. Some clones are missing from TCRdb's copy, which holds only in-frame ones; the method was immunoSEQ multiplex PCR. The data hold around 17,000 clones, with less than 85% observed a single time. The receptor comes from a human donor with non-small cell lung cancer. The V gene is TRBV19, the J gene TRBJ2-3; TRBD2 aligns across 8 bases. Input material: lung tumor tissue. DNA of the CDR3: TGTGCCAGTAAAAGCGGGAGAGGCTCAGATACGCAGTATTTT. Translating gives CASKSGRGSDTQYF. The complete variable domain, with remaining parts taken from reference TRBV19 and TRBJ2-3, reads DGGITQSPKYLFRKEGQNVTLSCEQNLNHDAMYWYRQDPGQGLRLIYYSQIVNDFQKGDIAEGYSVSREKKESFPLTVTSAQKNPTAFYLCASKSGRGSDTQYFGPGTRLTVL.